Each of the 23 T cell receptor beta chains below was sequenced from the same sample in a study of T cell responses to AZD1222 COVID-19 vaccine. Here immunoSEQ multiplex PCR was the method, and the copy in TCRdb shows in-frame clones only, minus some. The sample holds about 120,000 clones; 75% to 90% are singletons and the top ten take just under 9.5%. This sample comprised peripheral blood, obtained on day 0 of AZD1222 vaccination. These receptors came from an adult in good health.

The V call is TRBV19, the J call TRBJ1-2; D uncertain. The germline gives CDR1 LNHDA, CDR2 SQIVND (reference sequence). The CDR3 sequence is 16 residues long. V gave up 4 bases and J gave up 1 base, with 16 bases separating them. The CDR3 sequence is CASSSPGVDFNYGYTF. CDR3 nucleotide sequence: TGTGCCAGTAGTAGTCCCGGGGTTGACTTTAACTATGGCTACACCTTC. Full variable domain (missing parts from reference TRBV19 and TRBJ1-2): DGGITQSPKYLFRKEGQNVTLSCEQNLNHDAMYWYRQDPGQGLRLIYYSQIVNDFQKGDIAEGYSVSREKKESFPLTVTSAQKNPTAFYLCASSSPGVDFNYGYTFGSGTRLTVV.

The V gene is TRBV29-1, the J gene TRBJ2-1, with 9 bases lining up with TRBD2. The CDR3 loop spans 15 amino acids. Germline CDR1 and CDR2: SQVTM and ANQGSEA. V dropped 5 bases and J dropped 8; count of bases not matched to a gene: 13. The CDR3 is CSVILAGESLDEQFF. The CDR3 nucleotides read TGCAGCGTTATTTTAGCGGGAGAAAGTTTGGATGAGCAGTTCTTC.

The chain combines TRBV6-4 with TRBJ2-2; the match to TRBD2 covers 11 bases. The CDR3 contains 16 residues. Trimming cost V 3 bases and J 5 bases; bases outside gene matches: 5. Germline V gene sequence: CDR1 MRHNA, CDR2 SNTAGT. The DNA for the CDR3 is TGTGCCAGCAGTGAAACTAGCGGGGGAGAAACCGGGGAGCTGTTTTTT. Translating gives CASSETSGGETGELFF.

This clone was recorded a few times. This sequence joins TRBV29-1 and TRBJ2-2, with 12 bases that match TRBD1. J lost 11 bases, V lost 5 bases, and 6 bases had no gene match. This CDR3 region has 13 residues. Germline V gene data show CDR1 as SQVTM and CDR2 as ANQGSEA. Here the CDR3 DNA reads TGCAGCGTTTGGGGACAGGGGGCGGTCGAGCTGTTTTTT. Translating it yields CSVWGQGAVELFF.

The chain has TRBV29-1 and TRBJ1-2, with D possibly being TRBD1 (5 bases). The V gene lost 4 bases and the J gene lost 6 bases, with 9 bases spanning the gap. CDR1 is SQVTM, CDR2 ANQGSEA, per germline. This CDR3 region has 11 residues. In nucleotides, the CDR3 is TGCAGCGTTGGACAGTTAGATGGCTACACCTTC. Encoded protein: CSVGQLDGYTF.

The gene calls are TRBV19 and TRBJ1-3, with no clear D. The CDR3 totals 17 residues. The V and J ends lost 3 bases and 4 bases respectively, with 19 bases between them. Germline lookup yields CDR1 LNHDA and CDR2 SQIVND (reference sequence). In DNA, the CDR3 is TGTGCCAGTAGTATCTCTTTTGTCGCCCGAACCGGAAACACCATATATTTT. Residues: CASSISFVARTGNTIYF.

This clone showed up just once. The chain couples TRBV12-3 or TRBV12-4 to TRBJ1-4; a possible D gene is TRBD1 (5 bases). V lost 5 bases and J lost 11, with 12 bases in between. The CDR3 consists of 12 residues. DNA of the CDR3: TGTGCCAGCAGTGAAAGGGACCTTAAACTGTTTTTT. It translates to CASSERDLKLFF.

CDR3 amino acids: CASSQGTNYGYTF. The DNA of the CDR3 is TGTGCCAGCAGCCAGGGGACCAACTATGGCTACACCTTC. The rearrangement uses TRBV3-1 (or the pseudogene TRBV3-2) and TRBJ1-2, with D possibly matching TRBD1 (5 bases). Germline lookup yields CDR1 LGHDT and CDR2 YNNKEL (reference sequence). The CDR3 has 13 amino acids. V lost 3 bases to trimming and J lost 2 bases, with 7 bases between them.

This clone was observed a few times. The chain uses TRBV6-5 and TRBJ2-7, with TRBD2 matching over 11 bases. This CDR3 region has 15 residues. V was clipped by 5 bases and J by 4 bases; unmatched bases: 7. In germline, CDR1 is MNHEY, CDR2 SVGAGI. The CDR3 sequence: CASSLHTSGSYEQYF. The CDR3 DNA sequence: TGTGCCAGCAGTCTCCATACTAGCGGGAGTTACGAGCAGTACTTC.

This chain uses TRBV4-1 with TRBJ2-1, with 7 bases identical to TRBD1. The germline V gene has CDR1 MGHRA and CDR2 YSYEKL. The CDR3 consists of 19 residues. The J segment lost 5 bases and the V segment lost 0 bases, leaving 16 bases of the junction unmatched. The CDR3 DNA sequence: TGCGCCAGCAGCCAAGATCGGGGTAATCGAGGGACAGCTAACAATGAGCAGTTCTTC. Its translation: CASSQDRGNRGTANNEQFF.

V is TRBV6-5 and J is TRBJ1-6; D possibly corresponds to TRBD1 (5 bases). Trimming took off 4 bases at V and 7 bases at J, with 14 bases between the two ends. The germline V gene encodes CDR1 MNHEY and CDR2 SVGAGI. This CDR3 spans 15 amino acids. The CDR3 DNA reads TGTGCCAGCAGTTTTACAGGCGGCCCAAATTCACCCCTCCACTTT. Protein sequence: CASSFTGGPNSPLHF.

V and J are TRBV3-1 (or the pseudogene TRBV3-2) and TRBJ2-7, with 7 bases lining up with TRBD1. V shed 5 bases and J 5 bases; nucleotides not matched to a gene: 6. This CDR3 has 13 residues. Looked up from germline, CDR1 is LGHDT and CDR2 is YNNKEL (reference sequence). CDR3 loop: CASSDRENNEQYF. DNA of the CDR3: TGTGCCAGCAGCGACAGGGAGAACAACGAGCAGTACTTC.

J is TRBJ2-1 and V is TRBV21-1; the D call of TRBD2 is as the table states it, not checked on the DNA. TRBV21-1 is a pseudogene locus. The CDR3 is made up of 18 amino acids. CDR3 DNA sequence: TGTGCCAGCAGCAAAGACCCCGGGGGGGGGAACTCCTACAATGAGCAGTTCTTC. Its translation: CASSKDPGGGNSYNEQFF.

The rearrangement uses TRBV4-2 and TRBJ1-5; D is unclear. Germline V gene lookup returns CDR1 LGHNA and CDR2 YNFKEQ. This CDR3 region has 16 residues. The ends were cut back, 0 bases at V and 0 bases at J, with 9 bases in the middle. CDR3 sequence reads: CASSQDWSGSNQPQHF. The CDR3 nucleotides are TGTGCCAGCAGCCAAGATTGGAGTGGTAGCAATCAGCCCCAGCATTTT.

The rearrangement joins TRBV6-5 to TRBJ2-4; TRBD1 is a possible D gene (6 bases). The V end lost 6 bases, the J end lost 0 bases, and 12 bases lay between the germline ends. Germline CDR1 is MNHEY and CDR2 is SVGAGI. This CDR3 has 15 amino acids. The CDR3 region is CASSSGQLAKNIQYF. CDR3 nucleotides: TGTGCCAGCAGCTCCGGACAGTTAGCCAAAAACATTCAGTACTTC.

This chain joins TRBV19 and TRBJ2-6; no reliable D call. Deletions cut 3 bases from V and 0 bases from J, with 6 bases between. The CDR3 spans 15 residues. Looked up from germline, CDR1 is LNHDA and CDR2 is SQIVND (reference sequence). CDR3 in DNA: TGTGCCAGTAGTATTTCAGACTCTGGGGCCAACGTCCTGACTTTC. This gives the protein CASSISDSGANVLTF. Full variable domain (rest looked up from reference TRBV19 and TRBJ2-6): DGGITQSPKYLFRKEGQNVTLSCEQNLNHDAMYWYRQDPGQGLRLIYYSQIVNDFQKGDIAEGYSVSREKKESFPLTVTSAQKNPTAFYLCASSISDSGANVLTFGAGSRLTVL.

The J gene is TRBJ2-5, the V gene TRBV11-2; the D is unclear. This CDR3 contains 13 residues. The V gene lost 4 bases and the J gene lost 7 bases, with 13 bases spanning the gap. The germline CDR1 and CDR2 sequences are SGHAT and FQNNGV. The CDR3 is CASSSQTEATQYF. Here the CDR3 DNA reads TGTGCCAGCAGCTCTCAGACCGAGGCGACCCAGTACTTC.

This clone was seen only once. The chain links TRBV4-3 to TRBJ1-4; D remains ambiguous. This CDR3 comprises 15 residues. Germline V gene lookup returns CDR1 LGHNA and CDR2 YSLEER. The germline V and J ends were trimmed by 6 bases and 3 bases, with 14 bases remaining between them. Here the CDR3 DNA reads TGCGCCAGCAGTCAGGACCCTTGGGCTAATGAAAAACTGTTTTTT. Protein product: CASSQDPWANEKLFF.

The chain has TRBV6-5 and TRBJ1-1; D gene ambiguous. Germline V gene lookup returns CDR1 MNHEY and CDR2 SVGAGI. Deletions cut 4 bases from V and 1 base from J, with 7 bases between. The CDR3 loop spans 13 amino acids. The CDR3 spells CASSWTGNTEAFF. In nucleotides, the CDR3 is TGTGCCAGCAGTTGGACGGGGAACACTGAAGCTTTCTTT.

The chain combines TRBV19 with TRBJ2-6; weak D call: TRBD1 (5 bases). The V end lost 1 base, the J end lost 4 bases, and 5 bases lay between the germline ends. The V gene's germline CDR1 is LNHDA and CDR2 SQIVND (reference sequence). The CDR3 runs to 14 residues. CDR3: CASSIGQGANVLTF. DNA for the CDR3: TGTGCCAGTAGTATAGGACAGGGGGCCAACGTCCTGACTTTC. Combining the CDR3 with reference TRBV19 and TRBJ2-6 gives the whole variable domain DGGITQSPKYLFRKEGQNVTLSCEQNLNHDAMYWYRQDPGQGLRLIYYSQIVNDFQKGDIAEGYSVSREKKESFPLTVTSAQKNPTAFYLCASSIGQGANVLTFGAGSRLTVL.

This chain joins TRBV5-1 and TRBJ2-7; a possible D gene is TRBD2 (5 bases). Germline CDR1 SGHRS, CDR2 YFSETQ. The CDR3 sequence is 13 residues long. Between the trimmed V and J ends, which lost 0 bases and 7 bases, there was a span of 11 bases. CDR3 region: CASSLEEKREQYF. In DNA, the CDR3 is TGCGCCAGCAGCTTGGAAGAGAAGCGGGAGCAGTACTTC. The full variable domain, with the rest looked up from reference TRBV5-1 and TRBJ2-7, is KAGVTQTPRYLIKTRGQQVTLSCSPISGHRSVSWYQQTPGQGLQFLFEYFSETQRNKGNFPGRFSGRQFSNSRSEMNVSTLELGDSALYLCASSLEEKREQYFGPGTRLTVT.

The chain has TRBV5-4 and TRBJ2-7; the match to TRBD1 covers 9 bases. The junction had 6 bases not matched to a gene; V was cut back by 4 bases and J by 4 bases. Germline V gene data show CDR1 as SGHNT and CDR2 as YYREEE (reference sequence). The CDR3 spans 14 residues. DNA for the CDR3: TGTGCCAGCAGCACTCCGGGACAGGGTTACGAGCAGTACTTC. As protein: CASSTPGQGYEQYF.

The CDR3 spells CASSARQAGELFF. In DNA form, the CDR3 reads TGTGCCAGCAGTGCGCGTCAAGCCGGGGAGCTGTTTTTT. V is TRBV25-1 and J is TRBJ2-2; D is unresolved. The CDR3 has 13 amino acids. CDR1 is MGHDK and CDR2 is SYGVNS in the germline V gene. Trimming pared 4 bases from V and 6 bases from J, leaving 9 bases between.